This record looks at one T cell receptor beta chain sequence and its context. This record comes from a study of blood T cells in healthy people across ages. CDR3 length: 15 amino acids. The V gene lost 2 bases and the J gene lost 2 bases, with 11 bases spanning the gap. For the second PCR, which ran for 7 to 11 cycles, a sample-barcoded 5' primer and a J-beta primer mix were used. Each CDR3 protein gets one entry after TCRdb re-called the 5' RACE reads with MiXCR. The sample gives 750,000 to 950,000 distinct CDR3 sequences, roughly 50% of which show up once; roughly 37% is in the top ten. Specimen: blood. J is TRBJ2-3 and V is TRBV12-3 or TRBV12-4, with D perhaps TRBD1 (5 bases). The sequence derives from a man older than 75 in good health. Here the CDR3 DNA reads TGTGCCAGCAGTTTAATCGACAGCCCCACAGATACGCAGTATTTT. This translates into CASSLIDSPTDTQYF.